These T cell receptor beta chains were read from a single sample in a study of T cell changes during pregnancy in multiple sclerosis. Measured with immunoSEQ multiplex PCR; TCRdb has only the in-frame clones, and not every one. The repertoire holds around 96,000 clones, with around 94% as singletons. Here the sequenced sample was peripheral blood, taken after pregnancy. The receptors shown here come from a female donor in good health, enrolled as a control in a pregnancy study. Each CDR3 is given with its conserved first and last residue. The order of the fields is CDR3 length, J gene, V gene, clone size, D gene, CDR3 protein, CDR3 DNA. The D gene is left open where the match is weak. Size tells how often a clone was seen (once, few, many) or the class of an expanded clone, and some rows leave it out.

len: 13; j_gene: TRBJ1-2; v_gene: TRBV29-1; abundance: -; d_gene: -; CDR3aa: CSVLTGMAYGYTF; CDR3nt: TGCAGCGTTTTGACAGGAATGGCCTATGGCTACACCTTC
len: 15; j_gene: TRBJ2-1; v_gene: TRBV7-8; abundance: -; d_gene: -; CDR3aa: CASSFEAGTYNEQFF; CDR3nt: TGTGCCAGCAGCTTCGAGGCGGGCACCTACAATGAGCAGTTCTTC
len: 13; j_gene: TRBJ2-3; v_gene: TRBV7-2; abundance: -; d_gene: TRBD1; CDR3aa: CSCGDSGPDTQYF; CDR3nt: TGTTCGTGTGGGGACAGCGGTCCAGATACGCAGTATTTT
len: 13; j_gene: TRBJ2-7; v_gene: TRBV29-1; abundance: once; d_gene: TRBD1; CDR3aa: CSVDPGQGYEQYF; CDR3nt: TGCAGCGTTGACCCGGGACAGGGTTACGAGCAGTACTTC
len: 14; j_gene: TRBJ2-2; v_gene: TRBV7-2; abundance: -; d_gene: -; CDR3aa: CASSLRLASGELFF; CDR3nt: TGTGCCAGCAGCTTACGGCTAGCGTCCGGGGAGCTGTTTTTT
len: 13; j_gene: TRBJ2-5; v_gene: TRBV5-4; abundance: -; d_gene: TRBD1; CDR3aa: CASSLGRGETQYF; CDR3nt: TGTGCCAGCAGCTTGGGCAGGGGGGAGACCCAGTACTTC
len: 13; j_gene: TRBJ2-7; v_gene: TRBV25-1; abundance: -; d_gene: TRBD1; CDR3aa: CASTGTGGNEQYF; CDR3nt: TGTGCCAGTACCGGGACAGGGGGAAACGAGCAGTACTTC
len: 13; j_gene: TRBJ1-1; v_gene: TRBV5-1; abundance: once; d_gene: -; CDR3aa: CASSLERGLEAFF; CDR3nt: TGCGCCAGCAGCTTGGAGCGGGGTCTTGAAGCTTTCTTT
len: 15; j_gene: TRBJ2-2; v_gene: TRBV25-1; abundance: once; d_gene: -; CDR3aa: CASTMAGPNTGELFF; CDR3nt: TGTGCCAGCACGATGGCGGGCCCGAACACCGGGGAGCTGTTTTTT
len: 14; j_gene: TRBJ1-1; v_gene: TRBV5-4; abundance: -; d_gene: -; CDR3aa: CASSDPGESAEAFF; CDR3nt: TGTGCCAGCAGCGACCCAGGGGAATCGGCTGAAGCTTTCTTT
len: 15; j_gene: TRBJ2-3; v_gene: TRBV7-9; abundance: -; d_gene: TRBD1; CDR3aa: CASSLGQGATDTQYF; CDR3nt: TGTGCCAGCAGCTTAGGACAGGGGGCAACAGATACGCAGTATTTT
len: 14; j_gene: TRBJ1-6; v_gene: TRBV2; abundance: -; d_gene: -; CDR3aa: CASSERLGNSPLHF; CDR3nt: TGTGCCAGCAGTGAAAGGCTCGGGAATTCACCCCTCCACTTT
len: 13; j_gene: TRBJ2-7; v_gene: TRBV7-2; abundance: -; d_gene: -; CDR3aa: CASSLNRVYEQYF; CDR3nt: TGTGCCAGCAGCTTAAACCGAGTCTACGAGCAGTACTTC
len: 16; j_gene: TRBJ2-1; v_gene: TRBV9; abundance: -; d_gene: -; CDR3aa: CASSVGASTNYNEQFF; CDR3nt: TGTGCCAGCAGCGTAGGGGCTAGCACAAACTACAATGAGCAGTTCTTC
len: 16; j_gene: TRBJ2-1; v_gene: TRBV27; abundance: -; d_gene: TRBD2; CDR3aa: CASSPRTSGSGNEQFF; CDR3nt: TGTGCCAGCAGTCCCCGGACTAGCGGGAGCGGTAATGAGCAGTTCTTC
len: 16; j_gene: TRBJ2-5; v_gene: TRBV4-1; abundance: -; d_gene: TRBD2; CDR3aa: CASSRRTSGRQETQYF; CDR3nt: TGCGCCAGCAGCCGACGGACTAGCGGGCGACAAGAGACCCAGTACTTC
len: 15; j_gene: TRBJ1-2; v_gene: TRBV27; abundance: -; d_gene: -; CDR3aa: CASRGGLGPNYGYTF; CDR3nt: TGTGCCAGCAGAGGGGGTTTAGGGCCTAACTATGGCTACACCTTC
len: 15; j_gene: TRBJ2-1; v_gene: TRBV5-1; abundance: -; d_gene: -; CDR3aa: CASAHGGRQSNEQFF; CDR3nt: TGCGCCAGCGCCCACGGTGGCCGACAGTCCAATGAGCAGTTCTTC
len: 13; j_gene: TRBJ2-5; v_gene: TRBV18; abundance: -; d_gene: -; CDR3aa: CASSRLHGETQYF; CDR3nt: TGTGCCAGCTCACGACTACATGGGGAGACCCAGTACTTC
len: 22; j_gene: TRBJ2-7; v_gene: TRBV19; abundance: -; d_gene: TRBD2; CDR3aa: CASSIEGGRPTRILAGGYEQYF; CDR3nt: TGTGCCAGTAGTATAGAGGGGGGGAGACCCACGAGGATCCTAGCGGGAGGGTACGAGCAGTACTTC
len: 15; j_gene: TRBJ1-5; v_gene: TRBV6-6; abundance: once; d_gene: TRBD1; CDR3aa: CASSYEQGVGGPQHF; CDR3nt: TGTGCCAGCAGTTATGAACAGGGGGTGGGGGGGCCCCAGCATTTT
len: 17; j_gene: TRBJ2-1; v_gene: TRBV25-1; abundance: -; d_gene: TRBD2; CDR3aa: CASSEFRTSGSYNEQFF; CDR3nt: TGTGCCAGCAGTGAATTTCGGACTAGCGGGAGCTACAATGAGCAGTTCTTC
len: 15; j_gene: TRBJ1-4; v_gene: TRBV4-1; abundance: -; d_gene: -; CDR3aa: CASSLPRTTNEKLFF; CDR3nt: TGCGCCAGCAGCCTCCCCAGGACAACTAATGAAAAACTGTTTTTT
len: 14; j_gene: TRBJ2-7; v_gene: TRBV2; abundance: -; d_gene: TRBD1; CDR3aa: CASSEVQGAAEQYF; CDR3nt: TGTGCCAGCAGTGAGGTCCAGGGGGCGGCCGAGCAGTACTTC
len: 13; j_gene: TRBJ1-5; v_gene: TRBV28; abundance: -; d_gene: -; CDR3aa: CASSLPGWQPQHF; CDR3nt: TGTGCCAGCAGTTTACCGGGTTGGCAGCCCCAGCATTTT
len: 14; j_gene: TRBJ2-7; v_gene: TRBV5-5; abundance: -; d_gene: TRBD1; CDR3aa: CASSLGQVAYEQYF; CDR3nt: TGTGCCAGCAGCCTCGGACAGGTAGCTTACGAGCAGTACTTC
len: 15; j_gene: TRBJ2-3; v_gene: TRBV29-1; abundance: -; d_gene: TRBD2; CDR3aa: CSVDRASGRADTQYF; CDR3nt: TGCAGCGTTGATAGGGCTAGCGGGAGAGCAGATACGCAGTATTTT
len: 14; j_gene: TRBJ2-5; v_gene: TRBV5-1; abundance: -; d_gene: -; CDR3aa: CASSLAGSQETQYF; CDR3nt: TGCGCCAGCAGCTTGGCCGGGTCCCAAGAGACCCAGTACTTC
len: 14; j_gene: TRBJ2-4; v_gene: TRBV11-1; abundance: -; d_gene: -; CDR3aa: CASSSSQGWDIQYF; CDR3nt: TGTGCCAGCAGTTCTTCACAGGGTTGGGACATTCAGTACTTC
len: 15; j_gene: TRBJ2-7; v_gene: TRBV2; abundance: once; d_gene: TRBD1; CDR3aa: CASSLRDRGPYEQYF; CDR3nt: TGTGCCAGCAGCCTCCGGGACAGGGGGCCTTACGAGCAGTACTTC
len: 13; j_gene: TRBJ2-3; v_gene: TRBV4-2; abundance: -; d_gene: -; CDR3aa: CASSQDPVDTQYF; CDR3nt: TGTGCCAGCAGCCAAGATCCCGTAGATACGCAGTATTTT
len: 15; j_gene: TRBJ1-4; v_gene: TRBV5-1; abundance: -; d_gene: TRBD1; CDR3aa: CASSPQTGANEKLFF; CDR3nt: TGCGCCAGCAGCCCTCAGACAGGGGCTAATGAAAAACTGTTTTTT
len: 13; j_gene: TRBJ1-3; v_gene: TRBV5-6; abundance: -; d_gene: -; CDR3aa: CASSLGGGNTIYF; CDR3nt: TGTGCCAGCAGCTTGGGAGGGGGAAACACCATATATTTT
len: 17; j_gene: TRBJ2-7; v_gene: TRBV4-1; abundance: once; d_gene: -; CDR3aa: CASSQPIRGGGPYEQYF; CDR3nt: TGCGCCAGCAGCCAACCTATTCGCGGGGGCGGTCCCTACGAGCAGTACTTC
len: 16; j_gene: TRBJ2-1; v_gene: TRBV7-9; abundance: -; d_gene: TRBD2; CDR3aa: CASSLWLAGAYNEQFF; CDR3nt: TGTGCCAGCAGCTTATGGCTAGCGGGGGCCTACAATGAGCAGTTCTTC
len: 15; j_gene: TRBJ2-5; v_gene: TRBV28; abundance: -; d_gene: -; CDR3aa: CASSLPLGGKETQYF; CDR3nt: TGTGCCAGCAGTTTACCCCTGGGAGGCAAAGAGACCCAGTACTTC
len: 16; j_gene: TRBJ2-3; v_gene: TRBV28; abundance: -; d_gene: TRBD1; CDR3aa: CASSFPGGVDTDTQYF; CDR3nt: TGTGCCAGCAGTTTCCCAGGGGGCGTAGACACAGATACGCAGTATTTT
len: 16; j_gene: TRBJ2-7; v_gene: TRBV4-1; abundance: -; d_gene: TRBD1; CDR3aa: CASSQGDRGSTYEQYF; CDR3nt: TGCGCCAGCAGCCAGGGGGACAGGGGGAGCACCTACGAGCAGTACTTC
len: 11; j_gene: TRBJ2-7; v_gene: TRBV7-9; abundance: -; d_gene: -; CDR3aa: CASSLYYEQYF; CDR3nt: TGTGCCAGCAGCCTCTACTACGAGCAGTACTTC
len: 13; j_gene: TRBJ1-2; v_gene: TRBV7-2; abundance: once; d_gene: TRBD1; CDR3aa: CASSLGDSRYYTF; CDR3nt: TGTGCCAGCAGCTTAGGGGACAGCAGATACTACACCTTC
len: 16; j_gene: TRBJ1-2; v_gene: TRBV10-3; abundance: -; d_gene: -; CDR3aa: CAISESKVALGAGYTF; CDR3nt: TGTGCCATCAGTGAGTCGAAAGTAGCGCTCGGTGCGGGCTACACCTTC
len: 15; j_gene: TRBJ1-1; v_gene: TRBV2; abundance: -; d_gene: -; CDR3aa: CASSETKGSNTEAFF; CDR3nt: TGTGCCAGCAGTGAAACTAAGGGGTCCAACACTGAAGCTTTCTTT
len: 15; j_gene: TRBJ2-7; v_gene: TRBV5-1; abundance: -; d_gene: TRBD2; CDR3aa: CASSSQGGSWDEQYF; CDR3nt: TGCGCCAGCAGTTCCCAGGGCGGGAGTTGGGACGAGCAGTACTTC
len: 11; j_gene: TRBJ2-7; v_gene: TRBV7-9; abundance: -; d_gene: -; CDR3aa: CASSAGFGQYF; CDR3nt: TGTGCCAGCAGCGCCGGGTTTGGGCAGTACTTC
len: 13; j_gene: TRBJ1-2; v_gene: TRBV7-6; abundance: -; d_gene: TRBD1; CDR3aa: CASAPGQGSGYTF; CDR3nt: TGTGCCAGCGCTCCGGGACAGGGGTCAGGCTACACCTTC
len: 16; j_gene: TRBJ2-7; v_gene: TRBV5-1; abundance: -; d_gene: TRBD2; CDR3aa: CASSLARASGPYEQYF; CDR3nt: TGCGCCAGCAGCTTGGCCAGGGCTAGCGGTCCCTACGAGCAGTACTTC
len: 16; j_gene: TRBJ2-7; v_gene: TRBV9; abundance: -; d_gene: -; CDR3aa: CASSPYDPGLPYEQYF; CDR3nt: TGTGCCAGCAGCCCCTATGACCCGGGACTTCCCTACGAGCAGTACTTC
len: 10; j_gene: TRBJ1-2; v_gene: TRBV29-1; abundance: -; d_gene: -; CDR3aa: CSVEDDGYTF; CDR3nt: TGCAGCGTTGAAGACGATGGCTACACCTTC
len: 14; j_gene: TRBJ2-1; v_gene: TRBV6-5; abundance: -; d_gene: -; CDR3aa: CASSYWEDHNEQFF; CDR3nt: TGTGCCAGCAGTTACTGGGAGGACCACAATGAGCAGTTCTTC
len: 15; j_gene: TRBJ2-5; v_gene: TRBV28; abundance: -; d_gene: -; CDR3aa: CASSWVGGRGETQYF; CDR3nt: TGTGCCAGCAGCTGGGTAGGAGGGCGGGGTGAGACCCAGTACTTC
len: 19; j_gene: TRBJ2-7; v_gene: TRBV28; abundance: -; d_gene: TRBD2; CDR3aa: CASSCLPGLAGYCLYEQYF; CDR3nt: TGTGCCAGCAGTTGTCTACCGGGACTAGCGGGCTATTGCCTCTACGAGCAGTACTTC
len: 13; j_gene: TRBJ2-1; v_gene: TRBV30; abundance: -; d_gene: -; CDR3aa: CAWSVQGPVHPFF; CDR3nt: TGTGCCTGGAGTGTACAGGGTCCAGTGCACCCCTTCTTC